The rows below give T cell receptor beta chains drawn from one sample of a study of blood T cell repertoires in COVID-19. TCRdb's table, derived via immunoSEQ multiplex PCR, lists solely in-frame clones and lacks some. This repertoire shows about 300,000 clones, about nine tenths found once; its top ten account for around 4%. Sequencing was carried out using PBMCs or T cells enriched from blood (not recorded which). The receptors shown here come from a man aged 25-40 years who had recovered from COVID-19. Both conserved end residues are part of each CDR3. A D gene is named only where the DNA matches it firmly. Not all rows give a size; the values are once, few, many and, for expanded clones, a class.

clone_size | j_call | v_call | cdr3_length | d_call | cdr3_aa | cdr3_nt
NA | TRBJ2-5 | TRBV5-4 | 15 | NA | CASSLDHRDGETQYF | TGTGCCAGCAGCTTGGACCACAGGGACGGGGAGACCCAGTACTTC
NA | TRBJ2-7 | TRBV11-3 | 17 | TRBD2 | CASSSVLIAGAVPEQYF | TGTGCCAGCAGCTCGGTCCTTATAGCGGGGGCGGTTCCCGAGCAGTACTTC
few | TRBJ1-1 | TRBV25-1 | 14 | NA | CASSKSGGNTEAFF | TGTGCCAGCAGTAAATCGGGGGGCAACACTGAAGCTTTCTTT
NA | TRBJ2-5 | TRBV5-1 | 15 | TRBD2 | CASSLDGGAWETQYF | TGCGCCAGCAGCTTGGACGGGGGGGCCTGGGAGACCCAGTACTTC
NA | TRBJ1-4 | TRBV5-1 | 13 | NA | CASRREEGEKLFF | TGCGCCAGCAGGCGTGAGGAAGGTGAAAAACTGTTTTTT
NA | TRBJ1-1 | TRBV6-5 | 15 | TRBD1 | CASRTSRQGGAEAFF | TGTGCCAGCAGGACTTCGAGACAGGGCGGAGCTGAAGCTTTCTTT
NA | TRBJ1-5 | TRBV6-1 | 16 | TRBD1 | CASSGGRGLGNQPQHF | TGTGCCAGCAGTGGAGGCAGGGGGCTTGGAAATCAGCCCCAGCATTTT
once | TRBJ2-3 | TRBV5-8 | 13 | NA | CASSPSPGLQQYF | TGTGCCAGCAGCCCCAGTCCGGGACTCCAACAGTATTTT
NA | TRBJ1-2 | TRBV5-8 | 14 | TRBD1 | CASSLGGQTYGYTF | TGTGCCAGCAGCTTGGGGGGACAGACCTATGGCTACACCTTC
few | TRBJ1-5 | TRBV6-5 | 15 | NA | CASSYSGESYQPQHF | TGTGCCAGCAGTTACTCCGGGGAGTCGTATCAGCCCCAGCATTTT
NA | TRBJ1-1 | TRBV9 | 15 | NA | CASSVHLEMNTEAFF | TGTGCCAGCAGCGTACACCTTGAGATGAACACTGAAGCTTTCTTT
NA | TRBJ1-1 | TRBV28 | 14 | NA | CASRPTDTLVEAFF | TGTGCCAGCAGACCTACGGACACATTAGTTGAAGCTTTCTTT
NA | TRBJ2-3 | TRBV4-2 | 17 | TRBD2 | CASSQGLAGLPTDTQYF | TGTGCCAGCAGCCAAGGACTAGCGGGGTTACCCACAGATACGCAGTATTTT
NA | TRBJ2-5 | TRBV5-1 | 14 | NA | CASSLVGNSETQYF | TGCGCCAGCAGCTTGGTCGGGAACAGCGAGACCCAGTACTTC
NA | TRBJ2-4 | TRBV30 | 12 | NA | CAWSSQGNIQYF | TGTGCCTGGAGTAGCCAGGGGAACATTCAGTACTTC
NA | TRBJ2-1 | TRBV5-1 | 16 | TRBD2 | CASSLSGLAGYNEQFF | TGCGCCAGCAGCTTGAGTGGACTAGCGGGTTACAATGAGCAGTTCTTC
NA | TRBJ1-1 | TRBV18 | 15 | NA | CASSPPRELNTEAFF | TGTGCCAGCTCACCACCGAGGGAGTTAAACACTGAAGCTTTCTTT
NA | TRBJ1-2 | TRBV18 | 14 | NA | CASSPPQGNYGYTF | TGTGCCAGCTCACCGCCACAGGGTAACTATGGCTACACCTTC
NA | TRBJ2-3 | TRBV11-3 | 16 | TRBD2 | CASSSGLAVNTDTQYF | TGTGCCAGCAGCTCGGGACTAGCGGTGAACACAGATACGCAGTATTTT
NA | TRBJ2-3 | TRBV20-1 | 14 | NA | CSASFQVVADTQYF | TGCAGTGCTAGTTTCCAGGTAGTAGCAGATACGCAGTATTTT
NA | TRBJ2-5 | TRBV5-4 | 15 | TRBD1 | CASSSGGAEEETQYF | TGTGCCAGCAGCTCAGGGGGCGCGGAGGAAGAGACCCAGTACTTC
NA | TRBJ1-1 | TRBV16 | 14 | TRBD1 | CASTRQGVGTEAFF | TGTGCCAGCACCAGACAGGGGGTCGGCACTGAAGCTTTCTTT
NA | TRBJ1-2 | TRBV6-5 | 16 | NA | CASSYLDARERGGYTF | TGTGCCAGCAGTTACCTTGACGCTAGGGAACGGGGTGGCTACACCTTC
once | TRBJ2-3 | TRBV24-1 | 17 | TRBD1 | CATSDRGTGGYEDTQYF | TGTGCCACCAGTGACCGCGGGACAGGGGGGTACGAAGATACGCAGTATTTT
NA | TRBJ2-3 | TRBV18 | 15 | TRBD1 | CASSPGAGGADTQYF | TGTGCCAGCTCACCAGGGGCAGGGGGCGCAGATACGCAGTATTTT
NA | TRBJ1-2 | TRBV5-1 | 14 | NA | CASSLEAGGYGYTF | TGCGCCAGCAGCTTAGAGGCGGGCGGCTATGGCTACACCTTC
NA | TRBJ2-7 | TRBV3-1/TRBV3-2 | 15 | TRBD2 | CASSPSGGGFYEQYF | TGTGCCAGCAGCCCAAGCGGGGGGGGGTTCTACGAGCAGTACTTC
NA | TRBJ2-2 | TRBV3-1/TRBV3-2 | 16 | NA | CASSLRGARGTGELFF | TGTGCCAGCAGCCTGAGGGGGGCGCGGGGGACCGGGGAGCTGTTTTTT
NA | TRBJ2-1 | TRBV29-1 | 15 | TRBD2 | CSVDPSGSSYNEQFF | TGCAGCGTTGACCCCAGCGGGAGCTCCTACAATGAGCAGTTCTTC
NA | TRBJ1-2 | TRBV18 | 14 | NA | CASSRDGSNYGYTF | TGTGCCAGCTCGCGGGACGGCAGTAACTATGGCTACACCTTC
NA | TRBJ2-4 | TRBV19 | 15 | TRBD2 | CASGGGATAKNIQYF | TGTGCCAGTGGGGGAGGGGCTACAGCCAAAAACATTCAGTACTTC
NA | TRBJ1-2 | TRBV3-1/TRBV3-2 | 15 | NA | CASSQMYQGMHGYTF | TGTGCCAGCAGCCAAATGTACCAGGGGATGCATGGCTACACCTTC
NA | TRBJ2-1 | TRBV4-1 | 13 | NA | CASSQDGGRNKFF | TGCGCCAGCAGCCAAGATGGGGGGAGGAATAAGTTCTTC
NA | TRBJ1-6 | TRBV28 | 17 | NA | CASSPLMKGAHNSPLHF | TGTGCCAGCAGTCCCCTAATGAAAGGGGCCCATAATTCACCCCTCCACTTT
NA | TRBJ2-7 | TRBV11-2 | 15 | NA | CASSLLAGVAYEQYF | TGTGCCAGCAGCTTATTAGCTGGCGTAGCCTACGAGCAGTACTTC
NA | TRBJ1-1 | TRBV7-9 | 12 | NA | CASSLGGIVAFF | TGTGCCAGCAGCTTAGGCGGGATCGTAGCTTTCTTT
NA | TRBJ1-5 | TRBV28 | 17 | TRBD1 | CASSRPGQGTLDQPQHF | TGTGCCAGCAGTCGACCGGGACAGGGGACCCTTGATCAGCCCCAGCATTTT
NA | TRBJ1-2 | TRBV5-1 | 15 | NA | CASRTFPAGFDGYTF | TGCGCCAGCAGAACTTTTCCGGCGGGGTTTGATGGCTACACCTTC
NA | TRBJ2-5 | TRBV4-1 | 18 | TRBD1 | CASSQDIVDRGRWETQYF | TGCGCCAGCAGCCAAGATATAGTCGACAGGGGGCGGTGGGAGACCCAGTACTTC
NA | TRBJ2-1 | TRBV12-5 | 17 | TRBD2 | CASGLAGLAGGANEQFF | TGTGCTAGTGGTTTGGCCGGACTAGCGGGAGGTGCGAATGAGCAGTTCTTC
few | TRBJ1-6 | TRBV5-1 | 14 | NA | CASSFGYADSPLHF | TGCGCCAGCAGTTTCGGGTACGCAGATTCACCCCTCCACTTT
once | TRBJ2-3 | TRBV10-3 | 14 | NA | CAISESKGADTQYF | TGTGCCATCAGTGAGTCGAAGGGGGCAGATACGCAGTATTTT
NA | TRBJ1-4 | TRBV29-1 | 14 | TRBD1 | CSVAGTGGGEKLFF | TGCAGCGTTGCCGGGACAGGGGGAGGCGAAAAACTGTTTTTT
NA | TRBJ1-2 | TRBV21-1 | 13 | NA | CASSTGQGDGYTF | TGTGCCAGCAGCACGGGACAGGGCGATGGCTACACCTTC
NA | TRBJ2-3 | TRBV30 | 14 | TRBD2 | CACRSSGGTDTQYF | TGTGCCTGCCGATCTAGCGGGGGAACAGATACGCAGTATTTT
NA | TRBJ1-2 | TRBV30 | 13 | NA | CAWSVSGDGGYTF | TGTGCCTGGAGTGTATCGGGGGATGGTGGCTACACCTTC
NA | TRBJ2-7 | TRBV9 | 13 | NA | CASSVGAPAEQYF | TGTGCCAGCAGCGTCGGAGCCCCTGCCGAGCAGTACTTC
NA | TRBJ2-5 | TRBV5-1 | 14 | TRBD1 | CASSTRTGSETQYF | TGCGCCAGCAGCACGCGGACAGGGAGTGAGACCCAGTACTTC
NA | TRBJ2-5 | TRBV28 | 13 | NA | CASSQDRKETQYF | TGTGCCAGCAGTCAGGACAGAAAAGAGACCCAGTACTTC
NA | TRBJ1-1 | TRBV10-3 | 15 | TRBD1 | CAIRDVTGAGTEAFF | TGTGCCATCAGAGACGTGACAGGGGCCGGCACTGAAGCTTTCTTT